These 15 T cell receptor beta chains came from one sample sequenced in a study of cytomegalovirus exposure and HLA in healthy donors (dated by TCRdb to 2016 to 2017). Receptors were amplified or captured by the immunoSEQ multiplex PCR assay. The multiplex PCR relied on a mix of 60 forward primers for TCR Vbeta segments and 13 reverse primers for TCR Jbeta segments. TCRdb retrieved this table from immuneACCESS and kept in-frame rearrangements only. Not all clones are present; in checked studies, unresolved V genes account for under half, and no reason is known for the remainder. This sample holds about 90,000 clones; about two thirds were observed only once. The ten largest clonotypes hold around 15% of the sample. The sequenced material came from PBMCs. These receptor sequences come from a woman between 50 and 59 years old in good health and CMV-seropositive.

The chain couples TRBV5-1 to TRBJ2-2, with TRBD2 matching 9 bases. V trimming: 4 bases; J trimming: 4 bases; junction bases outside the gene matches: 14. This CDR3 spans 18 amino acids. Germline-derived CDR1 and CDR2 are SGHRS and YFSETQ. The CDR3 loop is CASSLTGAGGPSTGELFF. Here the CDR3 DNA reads TGCGCCAGCAGCCTCACGGGGGCGGGAGGGCCAAGCACCGGGGAGCTGTTTTTT.

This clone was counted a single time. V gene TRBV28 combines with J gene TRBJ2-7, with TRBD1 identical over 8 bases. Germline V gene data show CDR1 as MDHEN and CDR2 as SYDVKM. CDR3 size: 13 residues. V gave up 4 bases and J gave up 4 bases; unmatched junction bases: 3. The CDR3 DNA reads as TGTGCCAGCAGTTCCTACAGGGGGTACGAGCAGTACTTC. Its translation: CASSSYRGYEQYF.

The CDR3 DNA follows: TGTGCCACCAGCAGGGGGACAGGGTCCTACGAGCAGTACTTC. Protein sequence: CATSRGTGSYEQYF. The chain combines TRBV15 with TRBJ2-7, with 9 bases matching TRBD1. Germline CDR1 LNHNV, CDR2 YYDKDF (reference sequence). This CDR3 has 14 residues. Trimming at V came to 3 bases and at J to 1 base, leaving 1 base not matched to a gene.

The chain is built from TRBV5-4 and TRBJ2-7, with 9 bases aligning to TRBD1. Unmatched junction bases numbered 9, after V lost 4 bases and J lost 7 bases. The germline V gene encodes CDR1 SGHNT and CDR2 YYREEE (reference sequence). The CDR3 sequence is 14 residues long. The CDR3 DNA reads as TGTGCCAGCAGCCCTAGACAGGGGGTCGGGGAGCAGTACTTC. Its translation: CASSPRQGVGEQYF.

CDR3 sequence (DNA): TGTGCCAGCAGCGGAGGACAGATGAACACTGAAGCTTTCTTT. It is translated as CASSGGQMNTEAFF. The V call is TRBV9, the J call TRBJ1-1; possibly TRBD1 for D (6 bases). The CDR3 is made up of 14 amino acids. Germline loops: CDR1 SGDLS, CDR2 YYNGEE. V shed 3 bases and J shed 0 bases, with 9 bases lying between them.

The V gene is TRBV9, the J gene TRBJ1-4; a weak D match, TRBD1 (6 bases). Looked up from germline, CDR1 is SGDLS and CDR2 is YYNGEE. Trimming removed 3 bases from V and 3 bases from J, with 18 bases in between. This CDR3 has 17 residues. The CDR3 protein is CASSAYGGASANEKLFF. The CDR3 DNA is TGTGCCAGCAGCGCGTATGGGGGCGCGTCGGCTAATGAAAAACTGTTTTTT. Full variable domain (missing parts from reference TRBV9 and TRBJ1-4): DSGVTQTPKHLITATGQRVTLRCSPRSGDLSVYWYQQSLDQGLQFLIQYYNGEERAKGNILERFSAQQFPDLHSELNLSSLELGDSALYFCASSAYGGASANEKLFFGSGTQLSVL.

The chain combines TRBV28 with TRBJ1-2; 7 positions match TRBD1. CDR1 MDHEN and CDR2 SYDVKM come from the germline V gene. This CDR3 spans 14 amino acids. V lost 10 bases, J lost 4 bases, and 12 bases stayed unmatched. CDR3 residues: CATIRQGSSYGYTF. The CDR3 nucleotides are TGTGCCACCATCCGACAGGGAAGTTCCTATGGCTACACCTTC.

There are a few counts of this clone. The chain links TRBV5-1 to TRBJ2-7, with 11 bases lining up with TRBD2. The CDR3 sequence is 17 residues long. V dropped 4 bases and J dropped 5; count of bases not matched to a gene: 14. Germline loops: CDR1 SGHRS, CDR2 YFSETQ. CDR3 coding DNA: TGCGCCAGCAGCGATAATTTAGCGGGAGGGCCGTCGGACGAGCAGTACTTC. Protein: CASSDNLAGGPSDEQYF.

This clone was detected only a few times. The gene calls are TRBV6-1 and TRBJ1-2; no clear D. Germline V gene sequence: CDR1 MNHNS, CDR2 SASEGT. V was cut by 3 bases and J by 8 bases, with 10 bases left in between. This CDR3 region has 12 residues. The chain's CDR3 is CASSDPAKGYTF. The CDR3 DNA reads TGTGCCAGCAGTGACCCCGCGAAGGGCTACACCTTC.

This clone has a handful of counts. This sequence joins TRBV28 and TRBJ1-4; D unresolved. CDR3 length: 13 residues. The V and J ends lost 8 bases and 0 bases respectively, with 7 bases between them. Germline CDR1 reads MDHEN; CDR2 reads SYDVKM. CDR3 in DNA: TGTGCCAGCTCGAGTTCAACTAATGAAAAACTGTTTTTT. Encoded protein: CASSSSTNEKLFF. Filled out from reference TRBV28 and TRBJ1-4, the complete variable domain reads DVKVTQSSRYLVKRTGEKVFLECVQDMDHENMFWYRQDPGLGLRLIYFSYDVKMKEKGDIPEGYSVSREKKERFSLILESASTNQTSMYLCASSSSTNEKLFFGSGTQLSVL.

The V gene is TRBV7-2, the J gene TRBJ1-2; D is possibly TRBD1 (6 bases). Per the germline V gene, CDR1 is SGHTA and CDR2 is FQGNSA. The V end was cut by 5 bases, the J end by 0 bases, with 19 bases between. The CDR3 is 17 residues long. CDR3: CASSPQAGAPANYGYTF. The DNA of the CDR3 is TGTGCCAGCAGCCCACAGGCGGGGGCCCCAGCTAACTATGGCTACACCTTC.

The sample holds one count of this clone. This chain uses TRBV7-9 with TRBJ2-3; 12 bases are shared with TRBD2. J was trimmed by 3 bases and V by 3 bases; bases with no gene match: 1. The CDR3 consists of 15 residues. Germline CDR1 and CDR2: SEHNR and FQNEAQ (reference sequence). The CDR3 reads CASSLTSGRTDTQYF. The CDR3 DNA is TGTGCCAGCAGCTTGACTAGCGGGAGAACAGATACGCAGTATTTT.

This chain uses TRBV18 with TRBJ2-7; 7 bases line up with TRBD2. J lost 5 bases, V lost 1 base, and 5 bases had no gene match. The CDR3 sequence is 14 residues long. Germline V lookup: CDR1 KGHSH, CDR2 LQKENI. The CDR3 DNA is TGTGCCAGCTCACCACGTAGCGGGTCCAACGAGCAGTACTTC. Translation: CASSPRSGSNEQYF.

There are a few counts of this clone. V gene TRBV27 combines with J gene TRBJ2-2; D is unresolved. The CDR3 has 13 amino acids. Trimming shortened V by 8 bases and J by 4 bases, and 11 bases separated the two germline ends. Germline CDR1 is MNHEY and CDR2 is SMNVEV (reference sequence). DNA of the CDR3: TGTGCCAGCGGAGTGAAGGCCACCGGGGAGCTGTTTTTT. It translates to CASGVKATGELFF.

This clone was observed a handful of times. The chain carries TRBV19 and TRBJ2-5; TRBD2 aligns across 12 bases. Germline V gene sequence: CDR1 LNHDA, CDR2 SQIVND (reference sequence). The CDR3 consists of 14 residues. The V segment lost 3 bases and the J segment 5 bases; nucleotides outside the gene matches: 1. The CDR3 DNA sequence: TGTGCCAGTAGTATTCTAGCGGGAGGGGAGACCCAGTACTTC. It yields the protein CASSILAGGETQYF.